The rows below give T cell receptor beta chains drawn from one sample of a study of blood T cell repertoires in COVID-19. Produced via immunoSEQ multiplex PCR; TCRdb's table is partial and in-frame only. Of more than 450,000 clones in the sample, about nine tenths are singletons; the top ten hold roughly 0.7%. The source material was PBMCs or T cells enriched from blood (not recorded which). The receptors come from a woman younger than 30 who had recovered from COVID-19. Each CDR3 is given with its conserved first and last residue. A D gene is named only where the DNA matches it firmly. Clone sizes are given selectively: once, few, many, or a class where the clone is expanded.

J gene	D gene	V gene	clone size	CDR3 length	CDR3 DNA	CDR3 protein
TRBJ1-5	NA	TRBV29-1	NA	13	TGCAGCGTTGGGGGCGGGAAGGGTCAGCCCCAGCATTTT	CSVGGGKGQPQHF
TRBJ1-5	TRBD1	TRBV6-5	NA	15	TGTGCCAGCAATGTTCCCGGGACAGGGGGTCAGCCCCAGCATTTT	CASNVPGTGGQPQHF
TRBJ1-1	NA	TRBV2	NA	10	TGTGCCACCCCGGGGACTGAAGCTTTCTTT	CATPGTEAFF
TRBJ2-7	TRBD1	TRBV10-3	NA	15	TGTGCCATCAGTGGCGGACAGGGGACGAATTACGAGCAGTACTTC	CAISGGQGTNYEQYF
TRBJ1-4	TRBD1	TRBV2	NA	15	TGTGCCAGCATTGAAACCGGGACAGGGAACGAAAAACTGTTTTTT	CASIETGTGNEKLFF
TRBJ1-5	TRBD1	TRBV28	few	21	TGTGCCAGCAGTTTAGCTACCCCCGGGACAGGGGGGATTCATAGCAATCAGCCCCAGCATTTT	CASSLATPGTGGIHSNQPQHF
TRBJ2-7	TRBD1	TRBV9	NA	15	TGTGCCAGCAGCTTGGGACAGGGGGGACCCTACGAGCAGTACTTC	CASSLGQGGPYEQYF
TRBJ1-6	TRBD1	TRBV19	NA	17	TGTGCCAGTAGTGCGACAGGGCTCAGCTCCTATAATTCACCCCTCCACTTT	CASSATGLSSYNSPLHF
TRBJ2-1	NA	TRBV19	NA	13	TGTGCCAGTAGTCACCAGGGGGACTATGAGCAGTTCTTC	CASSHQGDYEQFF
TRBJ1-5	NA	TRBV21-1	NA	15	TGTGCCAGCAGCAACCCGACTCCAGGGGATCAGCCCCAGCATTTT	CASSNPTPGDQPQHF
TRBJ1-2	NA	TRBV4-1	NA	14	TGCGCCAGCAGCCCCCTCCCCCCTCTCTATGGCTACACCTTC	CASSPLPPLYGYTF
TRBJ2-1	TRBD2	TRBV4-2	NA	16	TGTGCCAGCAGCGGAGTTAGTAGCGGGGGGGCCAATGAGCAGTTCTTC	CASSGVSSGGANEQFF
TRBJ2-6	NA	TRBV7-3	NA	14	TGTGCCAGCAGTCGGCAGGCTGGGGCCAACGTCCTGACTTTC	CASSRQAGANVLTF
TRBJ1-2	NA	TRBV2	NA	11	TGTGCCAGCAGTGGAGGTTATGGCTACACCTTC	CASSGGYGYTF
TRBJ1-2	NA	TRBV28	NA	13	TGTGCCAGCAGTGTCCGGGGAGACTATGGCTACACCTTC	CASSVRGDYGYTF
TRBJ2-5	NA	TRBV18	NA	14	TGTGCCAGCTCACCAGTCCAGGGCCAAGAGACCCAGTACTTC	CASSPVQGQETQYF
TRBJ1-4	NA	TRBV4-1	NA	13	TGCGCCAGCAGCCCCCTTTTAATGGAAAAACTGTTTTTT	CASSPLLMEKLFF
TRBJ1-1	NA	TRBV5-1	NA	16	TGCGCCAGCAGCCTTCCACCCTCGACAGGCCAGTCGGCGGCTTTCTTT	CASSLPPSTGQSAAFF
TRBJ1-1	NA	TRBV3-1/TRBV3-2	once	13	TGTGCCAGCCGAATTCAAGAGGACACTGAAGCTTTCTTT	CASRIQEDTEAFF
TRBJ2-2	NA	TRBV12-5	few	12	TGTGCTACTCGGACAGAGACCGGGGAGCTGTTTTTT	CATRTETGELFF
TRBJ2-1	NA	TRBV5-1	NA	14	TGCGCCAGCAGCTCTCCGGGATCTTACAATGAGCAGTTCTTC	CASSSPGSYNEQFF
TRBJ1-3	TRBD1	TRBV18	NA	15	TGTGCCAGCTCACCAAGGGGGCGCGAAGGAAACACCATATATTTT	CASSPRGREGNTIYF
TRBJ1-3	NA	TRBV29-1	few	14	TGCAGCGTTGAGGAGAGTGTAGTGTATAACACCATATATTTT	CSVEESVVYNTIYF
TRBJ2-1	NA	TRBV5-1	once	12	TGCGCCAGCAGAGCGGTGAGAAATGAGCAGTTCTTC	CASRAVRNEQFF
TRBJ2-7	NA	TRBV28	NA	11	TGTGCCAGCAGCTCCGGTTACGAGCAGTACTTC	CASSSGYEQYF